This T cell receptor beta chain stems from a study of cytomegalovirus exposure and HLA in healthy donors. 60 Vbeta and 13 Jbeta primers were used in PCR. Sequencing used immunoSEQ multiplex PCR; TCRdb keeps in-frame clones, though not all of them. The profile shows about 170,000 clones, approximately 81% of them singletons. The junction had 6 bases not matched to a gene; V was cut back by 0 bases and J by 7 bases. The CDR3 loop spans 15 amino acids. Germline V gene data show CDR1 as SGHTA and CDR2 as FQGNSA. The receptor was isolated from a young man in good health and CMV-seropositive. Specimen: PBMCs. The chain recombines TRBV7-2 with TRBJ2-7; 10 bases match TRBD2. The CDR3 bases are TGTGCCAGCAGCTTAGCGTTAGCGGGAGGATGGGAGCAGTACGTC. Protein sequence: CASSLALAGGWEQYV.